This TCR beta chain was recovered during a study of shared clonotypes between healthy human individuals. Study as a whole: A couple of women and a few men aged 18 to 49 made up the donors.

In the original processing: From ImmunoSEQ came sequences covering only the junction and carrying no quality scores, so filtering differed. Repertoires were generated with immunoSEQ multiplex PCR, while TCRdb's copy carries only in-frame clones and drops some. That table is the source of V, J and clone size, and D and trimming were worked out from the DNA. Among about half a million clones, 81% were seen once, and the ten largest hold about 13%. CDR3 length equals 15 residues. V was clipped by 5 bases and J by 4 bases, with 18 bases between them. Germline V gene lookup returns CDR1 SEHNR and CDR2 FQNEAQ (reference sequence). Those who donated were healthy HIV-negative adults, with no recent acute infections or vaccinations reported.

The V gene is TRBV7-9, the J gene TRBJ2-7; D gene uncertain. Source material: PBMCs. This TCR derives from a woman in her thirties or forties in good health. Some clones in this sample may be carry-over from other donors' samples. CDR3 nucleotides: TGTGCCAGCAGCCCCCCGGGCGGATCCTTTTACGAGCAGTACTTC. It specifies CASSPPGGSFYEQYF.